Included here is one T cell receptor (beta chain) sequence, with context. This sample was included in a study of T cell changes during pregnancy in multiple sclerosis. The CDR3 spans 18 residues. The germline gives CDR1 MNHEY, CDR2 SMNVEV (reference sequence). V gave up 0 bases and J gave up 2 bases; unmatched junction bases: 7. Here immunoSEQ multiplex PCR was the method, and the copy in TCRdb shows in-frame clones only, minus some. The top ten hold roughly 3% of the sample, which has fewer than 85,000 clones, 85% to 95% seen once. The source was peripheral blood, collected in the third trimester of pregnancy. This rearrangement joins TRBV27 to TRBJ1-4, with 9 bases aligning to TRBD1. The clonotype comes from a female donor in good health, enrolled as a control in a pregnancy study. In DNA, the CDR3 is TGTGCCAGCAGTTTATCCCCGGGACAGGGAAGGACTAATGAAAAACTGTTTTTT. This translates into CASSLSPGQGRTNEKLFF. The whole variable domain, remainder taken from reference TRBV27 and TRBJ1-4, is EAQVTQNPRYLITVTGKKLTVTCSQNMNHEYMSWYRQDPGLGLRQIYYSMNVEVTDKGDVPEGYKVSRKEKRNFPLILESPSPNQTSLYFCASSLSPGQGRTNEKLFFGSGTQLSVL.